A selection of T cell receptor beta chains follows, all from one sample in a study of persistence of HIV-infected CD4 T cells. These TCRs' antigens remain unknown. The repertoire was sequenced with immunoSEQ multiplex PCR; TCRdb's copy has only in-frame clones and lacks some. The repertoire has about 30,000 clones, 80% to 90% of them found once; the top ten carry around 0.86%. The specimen comprised CD4+ T cells sorted from PBMCs after 18-hour stimulation, sampled from a patient who received antiretroviral therapy. These TCRs come from an adult man with HIV who was CMV-seropositive. Each CDR3 is given with its conserved first and last residue. A D gene is named only where the DNA matches it firmly. The listing skips clone size in some rows; elsewhere it reads once, few, many or a size class.

D	length	size	J	V	CDR3	DNA
TRBD1	16	NA	TRBJ2-5	TRBV5-4	CASRIGGTGGGETQYF	TGTGCCAGCAGGATTGGAGGGACAGGGGGCGGCGAGACCCAGTACTTC
NA	13	NA	TRBJ1-1	TRBV6-5	CASSYWENTEAFF	TGTGCCAGCAGTTACTGGGAGAACACTGAAGCTTTCTTT
TRBD1	15	once	TRBJ2-7	TRBV4-2	CASSQSLGQGYEQYF	TGTGCCAGCAGCCAAAGTCTCGGACAGGGCTACGAGCAGTACTTC
NA	14	once	TRBJ1-1	TRBV10-3	CAISERQLNTEAFF	TGTGCCATCAGTGAGAGGCAGCTGAACACTGAAGCTTTCTTT
TRBD1	14	NA	TRBJ2-7	TRBV30	CAWSIRQGAYEQYF	TGTGCCTGGAGCATAAGACAGGGGGCTTACGAGCAGTACTTC
NA	11	few	TRBJ2-1	TRBV20-1	CSATTNNEQFF	TGCAGTGCTACAACTAACAATGAGCAGTTCTTC
TRBD1	16	NA	TRBJ2-5	TRBV18	CASSPPGQGLGETQYF	TGTGCCAGCTCACCACCGGGACAGGGTCTAGGAGAGACCCAGTACTTC
NA	16	once	TRBJ1-1	TRBV6-6	CASSYFQDRMNTEAFF	TGTGCCAGCAGTTATTTCCAGGACCGCATGAACACTGAAGCTTTCTTT
NA	18	NA	TRBJ1-5	TRBV19	CASSSRQESGFSNQPQHF	TGTGCCAGTAGTTCCAGACAGGAAAGTGGGTTTAGCAATCAGCCCCAGCATTTT
NA	13	NA	TRBJ2-7	TRBV5-1	CASSLEQGSEQYF	TGCGCCAGCAGCTTGGAACAGGGATCTGAGCAGTACTTC
NA	12	NA	TRBJ1-2	TRBV12-3/TRBV12-4	CASSYRAAGYTF	TGTGCCAGCAGCTACAGGGCCGCTGGCTACACCTTC
TRBD2	14	few	TRBJ2-7	TRBV4-2	CASSHGEGNYEQYF	TGTGCCAGCAGCCACGGGGAGGGCAACTACGAGCAGTACTTC
TRBD2	16	once	TRBJ2-3	TRBV27	CASSLALAGGQDTQYF	TGTGCCAGCAGTTTAGCACTAGCGGGGGGTCAAGATACGCAGTATTTT
NA	12	NA	TRBJ2-1	TRBV6-6	CASSQTFNEQFF	TGTGCCAGCAGCCAGACCTTCAATGAGCAGTTCTTC
NA	14	once	TRBJ2-1	TRBV27	CASKGLDSYNEQFF	TGTGCCAGCAAGGGACTCGACTCCTACAATGAGCAGTTCTTC
NA	12	NA	TRBJ2-5	TRBV29-1	CSGQGPQETQYF	TGCAGCGGCCAGGGGCCCCAAGAGACCCAGTACTTC
NA	13	few	TRBJ1-3	TRBV7-8	CASSPGAGNTIYF	TGTGCCAGCAGCCCAGGGGCTGGAAACACCATATATTTT
TRBD2	12	NA	TRBJ2-5	TRBV29-1	CSAKLAGETQYF	TGCAGCGCAAAACTAGCGGGAGAGACCCAGTACTTC
NA	15	NA	TRBJ2-2	TRBV5-1	CASSLYGKFTGELFF	TGCGCCAGCAGCTTGTATGGCAAATTCACCGGGGAGCTGTTTTTT
NA	13	NA	TRBJ1-2	TRBV30	CAWRGWRGFGYTF	TGTGCCTGGCGGGGCTGGAGGGGCTTTGGCTACACCTTC
NA	13	NA	TRBJ1-2	TRBV3-1/TRBV3-2	CASSQMVGIGYTF	TGTGCCAGCAGCCAAATGGTGGGAATTGGCTACACCTTC
TRBD2	15	NA	TRBJ2-5	TRBV7-2	CANSRGLGQGETQYF	TGTGCCAACAGCCGGGGACTAGGCCAAGGGGAGACCCAGTACTTC
TRBD1	15	few	TRBJ1-6	TRBV7-3	CASSEGTAYNSPLHF	TGTGCCAGCAGCGAAGGGACAGCTTATAATTCACCCCTCCACTTT
NA	16	NA	TRBJ2-6	TRBV5-1	CASSLKAGAGANVLTF	TGCGCCAGCAGCTTAAAAGCAGGGGCTGGGGCCAACGTCCTGACTTTC
NA	14	NA	TRBJ1-2	TRBV7-9	CASSHNSLNYGYTF	TGTGCCAGCAGCCACAACTCACTTAACTATGGCTACACCTTC
TRBD1	13	NA	TRBJ1-2	TRBV4-1	CASSLDRNYGYTF	TGCGCCAGCAGCCTGGACAGGAACTATGGCTACACCTTC
NA	15	few	TRBJ2-2	TRBV6-2/TRBV6-3	CASSFGQVNTGELFF	TGTGCCAGCAGTTTTGGACAAGTGAACACCGGGGAGCTGTTTTTT
TRBD1	14	NA	TRBJ1-2	TRBV5-1	CASSRDRGWDGYTF	TGCGCCAGCAGCCGGGACAGGGGTTGGGATGGCTACACCTTC
NA	18	NA	TRBJ1-4	TRBV19	CASSIDPPARATNEKLFF	TGTGCCAGTAGTATAGATCCCCCGGCAAGAGCAACTAATGAAAAACTGTTTTTT
TRBD1	14	NA	TRBJ1-2	TRBV6-5	CASKKAGTAYGYTF	TGTGCCAGTAAGAAAGCCGGGACAGCTTATGGCTACACCTTC
NA	14	once	TRBJ1-2	TRBV15	CATSRGPGNYGYTF	TGTGCCACCAGCAGAGGTCCGGGGAACTATGGCTACACCTTC
NA	14	NA	TRBJ2-5	TRBV6-1	CASSEGASSNSQYF	TGTGCCAGCAGTGAAGGGGCCTCTAGCAATAGTCAGTACTTC
TRBD1	15	NA	TRBJ1-4	TRBV28	CASRRPGQQNEKLFF	TGTGCCAGCAGACGACCGGGACAGCAGAATGAAAAACTGTTTTTT
TRBD1	15	few	TRBJ1-2	TRBV15	CATSRGSQGARGYTF	TGTGCCACCAGCAGAGGATCGCAGGGGGCGCGAGGCTACACCTTC
NA	16	NA	TRBJ1-2	TRBV28	CASSFARGGGGYGYTF	TGTGCCAGCAGTTTTGCTAGGGGGGGCGGAGGCTATGGCTACACCTTC
NA	20	NA	TRBJ2-4	TRBV4-3	CASSQEASRGLGVAKNIQYF	TGCGCCAGCAGCCAAGAAGCGAGCCGGGGACTGGGGGTAGCCAAAAACATTCAGTACTTC
NA	14	NA	TRBJ1-6	TRBV5-6	CASSLTVYNSPLHF	TGTGCCAGCAGCCTGACAGTCTATAATTCACCCCTCCACTTT
NA	13	NA	TRBJ1-1	TRBV5-6	CASSLVGDRRAFF	TGTGCCAGCAGCTTGGTGGGAGACCGAAGAGCTTTCTTT
TRBD2	18	NA	TRBJ2-2	TRBV6-1	CASSEGYLAGRNTGELFF	TGTGCCAGCAGTGAAGGATATCTAGCGGGGAGGAACACCGGGGAGCTGTTTTTT
NA	13	NA	TRBJ2-7	TRBV11-3	CASSLGMDYEQYF	TGTGCCAGCAGCTTAGGGATGGACTACGAGCAGTACTTC
TRBD1	16	NA	TRBJ2-7	TRBV19	CASRSRDRGRGYEQYF	TGTGCCAGTAGGAGTCGGGACAGGGGGCGCGGGTACGAGCAGTACTTC